This T cell receptor (beta chain) is from a study of shared clonotypes between healthy human individuals. This CDR3 has 13 residues. Germline V gene sequence: CDR1 SEHNR, CDR2 FQNEAQ (reference sequence). V dropped 5 bases and J dropped 4 bases, with 11 bases sitting between them. The method was immunoSEQ multiplex PCR; TCRdb's version includes in-frame clones alone and lacks a portion of them. The sample includes approximately 2,300,000 clones, 85% to 95% of them seen just once. This sequence was found in a man between 18 and 29 years old in good health. Some clones in this sample may be carry-over from other donors' samples. V usage is TRBV7-9 and J usage is TRBJ1-1; possible D gene TRBD1, 5 bases. Sequencing input: naive CD4+ T cells from PBMCs. Subset denoted: CD45RA+ positively selected. The CDR3 DNA reads as TGTGCCAGCAGCACGGCGGGGGGCACTGAAGCTTTCTTT. Its translation: CASSTAGGTEAFF. Complete variable domain (other parts from reference TRBV7-9 and TRBJ1-1): DTGVSQNPRHKITKRGQNVTFRCDPISEHNRLYWYRQTLGQGPEFLTYFQNEAQLEKSRLLSDRFSAERPKGSFSTLEIQRTEQGDSAMYLCASSTAGGTEAFFGQGTRLTVV.